The present entry profiles one T cell receptor beta chain with its context. The data stem from a study of blood T cell repertoires in COVID-19. About the study: Material from acute and convalescent COVID-19 was sourced from the United States, Italy and Spain. PBMCs, B-cell-depleted T cells, or T cells were the source of the cDNA or gDNA that made up the material.

V lost 11 bases and J lost 4, with 17 bases in between. Germline assignment: CDR1 ENHRY and CDR2 SYGVKD. This CDR3 spans 13 amino acids. Study processing details: The authors estimated nucleated cell counts from reference gene primer amplification. The protocol was immunoSEQ multiplex PCR, while the TCRdb copy is restricted to in-frame clones and leaves out a portion. V, J and clone size were drawn from that table, and D and trimming were deduced from the DNA. The sample records about 130,000 clones, around 83% being singletons. The J gene is TRBJ1-2, the V gene TRBV10-3; D is undetermined. The receptor's source is a woman over 75 with acute or convalescent COVID-19. The material sequenced was peripheral blood. CDR3 region: CASTYGISYGYTF. CDR3 nucleotides: TGTGCCTCCACGTACGGGATTTCCTATGGCTACACCTTC.